Below, 11 T cell receptor beta chains from the same sample are listed, as sequenced in a study of CD8 T cells in ankylosing spondylitis. General observations from the study: A motif in TCR beta, a set of 8 or 9 highly homologous variants, appeared characteristic of ankylosing spondylitis blood.

Each CDR3 protein gets one entry after TCRdb re-called the 5' RACE reads with MiXCR. The sample has fewer than 500,000 distinct CDR3 sequences, about 20% seen once. Antigens for these TCRs are unknown. The sequencing sample was made of blood, either unsorted or a sorted T cell fraction (not recorded which). These receptors all come from a male donor with ankylosing spondylitis.

This clonotype occurred a few times. Here the CDR3 reads CASSLGPPLAGGRSYNEQFF. The CDR3 DNA reads as TGTGCCAGCAGCTTAGGGCCCCCTCTAGCGGGAGGCAGATCCTACAATGAGCAGTTCTTC. V usage is TRBV11-1 and J usage is TRBJ2-1, with 11 bases matching TRBD2. The CDR3 is 20 residues long. The V gene end was trimmed by 1 base and the J gene end by 1 base; junction bases not matched to a gene: 12. CDR1 and CDR2 (germline): SGHAT, FQDESV (reference sequence).

The chain carries TRBV5-1 and TRBJ2-6, with a weak D call TRBD1 (6 bases). This CDR3 has 16 amino acids. Germline values: CDR1 SGHRS, CDR2 YFSETQ. Trimming removed 4 bases from V and 0 bases from J, with 11 bases in between. The CDR3 spells CASSPQGRSGANVLTF. CDR3 in DNA: TGCGCCAGCAGCCCGCAGGGGCGCTCTGGGGCCAACGTCCTGACTTTC.

This clonotype was seen a few times. V is TRBV24-1 and J is TRBJ2-1; perhaps D is TRBD1 or TRBD2 (5 bases each). V lost 2 bases and J lost 6, with 10 bases in between. Germline V gene data show CDR1 as KGHDR and CDR2 as SFDVKD. CDR3 size: 14 residues. In nucleotides, the CDR3 is TGTGCCACCAGTGATTACGGGGACCCCAATGAGCAGTTCTTC. It translates to CATSDYGDPNEQFF.

This sequence joins TRBV5-1 and TRBJ1-3; D unresolved. V lost 2 bases and J lost 0, with 9 bases in between. From germline, CDR1 is SGHRS and CDR2 YFSETQ. CDR3 length: 15 amino acids. The CDR3 protein is CASSLIGGSGNTIYF. As DNA, the CDR3 is TGCGCCAGCAGCTTAATTGGAGGCTCTGGAAACACCATATATTTT.

This chain uses TRBV7-2 with TRBJ1-5; D ambiguous. The CDR3 runs to 13 residues. Germline-derived CDR1 and CDR2 are SGHTA and FQGNSA. Trimming left V 0 bases short and J 4 bases short, with 4 bases between. CDR3 nucleotides: TGTGCCAGCAGCTTAGCATGGAATCAGCCCCAGCATTTT. Encoded protein: CASSLAWNQPQHF.

This clonotype was picked up a small number of times. The chain is built from TRBV6-2 or TRBV6-3 and TRBJ2-7, with 10 bases identical to TRBD2. Germline V gene sequence: CDR1 MNHEY, CDR2 SVGEGT. V shed 6 bases, J shed 0 bases, and the junction held 8 bases outside the gene matches. This CDR3 is 16 amino acids long. The CDR3: CASRFPEREGSYEQYF. CDR3 sequence (DNA): TGTGCCAGCAGGTTCCCTGAGCGGGAGGGCTCCTACGAGCAGTACTTC.

This clonotype showed up just a few times. This chain joins TRBV7-2 and TRBJ2-1; maybe TRBD1 (6 bases). With 5 bases removed from V and 8 bases from J, the gap between germline ends came to 16 bases. The CDR3 runs to 14 residues. Germline CDR1 is SGHTA and CDR2 is FQGNSA. The chain's CDR3 is CASSELGGWDEQFF. Here the CDR3 DNA reads TGTGCCAGCAGCGAACTAGGGGGATGGGATGAGCAGTTCTTC.

This chain uses TRBV29-1 with TRBJ1-1, with 8 bases lining up with TRBD1. The CDR3 contains 14 residues. CDR1 and CDR2 (germline): SQVTM, ANQGSEA. The V gene end was trimmed by 4 bases and the J gene end by 0 bases; junction bases not matched to a gene: 4. CDR3 DNA sequence: TGCAGCGTTGCAAGACAGGGGATGAACACTGAAGCTTTCTTT. Its translation: CSVARQGMNTEAFF.

The genes are TRBV5-1 and TRBJ2-7; perhaps TRBD2 as D (6 bases). The V and J ends lost 0 bases and 7 bases respectively, with 11 bases between them. This CDR3 contains 13 residues. The germline V gene has CDR1 SGHRS and CDR2 YFSETQ. CDR3 bases: TGCGCCAGCAGCTTGGCGGGACTCTTTGAGCAGTACTTC. Protein: CASSLAGLFEQYF.

This clonotype was observed a handful of times. The chain has TRBV5-1 and TRBJ2-2, with 8 bases matching TRBD2. From germline, CDR1 is SGHRS and CDR2 YFSETQ. CDR3 length: 15 residues. Unmatched junction bases numbered 8, after V lost 6 bases and J lost 4 bases. The CDR3 spells CASNLREGGTGELFF. The CDR3, as DNA: TGCGCCAGCAACCTACGGGAGGGCGGCACCGGGGAGCTGTTTTTT.

This clonotype was picked up many times. The V gene is TRBV29-1, the J gene TRBJ2-2; no clear D. CDR1 and CDR2 (germline): SQVTM, ANQGSEA. V lost 5 bases, J lost 5 bases, and 9 bases lay in between. This CDR3 spans 12 amino acids. The CDR3 DNA follows: TGCAGCGTTACAGTTACGACCGGGGAGCTGTTTTTT. The encoded protein is CSVTVTTGELFF.